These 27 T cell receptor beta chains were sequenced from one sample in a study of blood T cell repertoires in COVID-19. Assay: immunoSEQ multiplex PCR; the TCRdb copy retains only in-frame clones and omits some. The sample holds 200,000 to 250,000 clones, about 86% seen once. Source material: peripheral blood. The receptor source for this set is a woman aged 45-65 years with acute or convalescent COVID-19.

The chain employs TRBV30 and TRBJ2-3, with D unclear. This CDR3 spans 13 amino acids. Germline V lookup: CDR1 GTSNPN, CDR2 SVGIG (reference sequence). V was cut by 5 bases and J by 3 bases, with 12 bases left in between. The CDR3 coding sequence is TGTGCCTGGTCCTCACAGAAAACAGATACGCAGTATTTT. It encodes CAWSSQKTDTQYF.

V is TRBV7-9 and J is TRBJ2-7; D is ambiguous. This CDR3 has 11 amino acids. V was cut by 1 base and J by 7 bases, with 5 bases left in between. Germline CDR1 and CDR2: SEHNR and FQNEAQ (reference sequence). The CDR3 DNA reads TGTGCCAGCAGCTTAGAACGGGAGCAGTACTTC. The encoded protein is CASSLEREQYF. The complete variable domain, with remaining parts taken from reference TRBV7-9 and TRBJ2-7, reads DTGVSQNPRHKITKRGQNVTFRCDPISEHNRLYWYRQTLGQGPEFLTYFQNEAQLEKSRLLSDRFSAERPKGSFSTLEIQRTEQGDSAMYLCASSLEREQYFGPGTRLTVT.

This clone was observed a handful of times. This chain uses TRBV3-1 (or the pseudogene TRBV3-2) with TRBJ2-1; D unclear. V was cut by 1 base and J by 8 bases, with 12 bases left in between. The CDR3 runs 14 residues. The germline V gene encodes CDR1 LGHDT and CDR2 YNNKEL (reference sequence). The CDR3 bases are TGTGCCAGCAGCCAAGTTAGAAGCTCCGATGAGCAGTTCTTC. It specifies CASSQVRSSDEQFF.

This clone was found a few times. CDR3 DNA: TGTGCCAGCAGCCCCCGGTCAGGGGCTTACACTGAAGCTTTCTTT. Translating gives CASSPRSGAYTEAFF. The V and J genes are TRBV9 and TRBJ1-1, with D tentatively TRBD1 (6 bases). The CDR3 consists of 15 residues. The V gene lost 4 bases and the J gene lost 3 bases, with 16 bases spanning the gap. The germline V gene encodes CDR1 SGDLS and CDR2 YYNGEE.

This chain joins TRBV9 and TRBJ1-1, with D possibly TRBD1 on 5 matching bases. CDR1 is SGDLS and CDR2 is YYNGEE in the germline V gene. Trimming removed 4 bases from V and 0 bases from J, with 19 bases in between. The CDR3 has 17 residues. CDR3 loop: CASSTQAAYLMNTEAFF. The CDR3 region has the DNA TGTGCCAGCAGCACACAGGCCGCTTATCTCATGAACACTGAAGCTTTCTTT.

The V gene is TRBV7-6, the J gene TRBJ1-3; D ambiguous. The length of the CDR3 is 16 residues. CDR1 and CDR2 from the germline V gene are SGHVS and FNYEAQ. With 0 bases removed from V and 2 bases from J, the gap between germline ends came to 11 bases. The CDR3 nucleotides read TGTGCCAGCAGCTTAGCCTTTATGGGCACTGGAAACACCATATATTTT. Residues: CASSLAFMGTGNTIYF. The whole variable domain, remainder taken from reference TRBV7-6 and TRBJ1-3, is GAGVSQSPRYKVTKRGQDVALRCDPISGHVSLYWYRQALGQGPEFLTYFNYEAQQDKSGLPNDRFSAERPEGSISTLTIQRTEQRDSAMYRCASSLAFMGTGNTIYFGEGSWLTVV.

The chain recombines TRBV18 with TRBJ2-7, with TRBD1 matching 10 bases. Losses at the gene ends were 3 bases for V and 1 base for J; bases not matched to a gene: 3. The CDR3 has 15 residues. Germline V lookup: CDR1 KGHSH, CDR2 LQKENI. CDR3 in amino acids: CASSPRTGGSYEQYF. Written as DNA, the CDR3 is TGTGCCAGCTCACCTAGGACAGGGGGATCCTACGAGCAGTACTTC.

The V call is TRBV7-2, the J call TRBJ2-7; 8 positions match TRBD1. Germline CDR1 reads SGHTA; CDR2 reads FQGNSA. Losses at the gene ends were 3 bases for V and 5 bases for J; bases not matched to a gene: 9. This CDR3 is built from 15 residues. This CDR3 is CASSFRGQESDEQYF. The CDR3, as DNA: TGTGCCAGCAGCTTTCGGGGACAGGAGTCCGACGAGCAGTACTTC.

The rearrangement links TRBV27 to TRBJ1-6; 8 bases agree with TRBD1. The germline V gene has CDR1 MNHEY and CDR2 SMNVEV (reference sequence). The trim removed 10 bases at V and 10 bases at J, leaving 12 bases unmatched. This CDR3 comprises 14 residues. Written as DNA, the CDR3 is TGTGCCACCACTGGCAGGGGGCTTGGGTCACCCCTCCACTTT. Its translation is CATTGRGLGSPLHF.

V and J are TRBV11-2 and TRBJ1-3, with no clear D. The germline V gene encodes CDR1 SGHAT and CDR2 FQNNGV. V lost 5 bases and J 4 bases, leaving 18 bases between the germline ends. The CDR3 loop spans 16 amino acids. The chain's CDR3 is CASSAGLLHSGNTIYF. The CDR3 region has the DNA TGTGCCAGCAGCGCAGGACTTCTCCACTCCGGAAACACCATATATTTT.

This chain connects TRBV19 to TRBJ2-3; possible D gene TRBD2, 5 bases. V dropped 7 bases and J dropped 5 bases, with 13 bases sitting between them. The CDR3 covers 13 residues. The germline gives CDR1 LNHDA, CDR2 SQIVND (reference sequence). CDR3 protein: CASTTSREDTQYF. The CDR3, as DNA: TGTGCCAGTACCACCTCGAGGGAAGATACGCAGTATTTT.

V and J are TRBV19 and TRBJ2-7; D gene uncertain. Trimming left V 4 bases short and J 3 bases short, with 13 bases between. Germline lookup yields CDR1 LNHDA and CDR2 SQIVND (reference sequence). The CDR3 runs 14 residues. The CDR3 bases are TGTGCCAGTAGTACCCTAGTGAACCTCTACGAGCAGTACTTC. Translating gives CASSTLVNLYEQYF. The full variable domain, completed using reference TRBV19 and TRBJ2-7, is DGGITQSPKYLFRKEGQNVTLSCEQNLNHDAMYWYRQDPGQGLRLIYYSQIVNDFQKGDIAEGYSVSREKKESFPLTVTSAQKNPTAFYLCASSTLVNLYEQYFGPGTRLTVT.

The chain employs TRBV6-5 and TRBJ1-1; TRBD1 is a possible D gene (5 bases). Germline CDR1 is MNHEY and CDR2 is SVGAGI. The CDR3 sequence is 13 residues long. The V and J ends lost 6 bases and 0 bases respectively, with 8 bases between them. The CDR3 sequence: CASRQALNTEAFF. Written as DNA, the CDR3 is TGTGCCAGCAGACAGGCTTTGAACACTGAAGCTTTCTTT.

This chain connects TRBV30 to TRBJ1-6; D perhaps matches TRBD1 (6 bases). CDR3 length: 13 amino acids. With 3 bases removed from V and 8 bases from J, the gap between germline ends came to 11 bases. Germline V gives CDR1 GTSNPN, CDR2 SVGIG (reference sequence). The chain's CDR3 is CAWRGGGDSPLHF. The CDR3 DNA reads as TGTGCCTGGAGAGGGGGGGGTGATTCACCCCTCCACTTT.

In DNA form, the CDR3 reads TGTGCCAGCAGCCCGGCCCTCACGCCCGGGTTAGGCCACAATGAGCAGTTCTTC. Translating gives CASSPALTPGLGHNEQFF. The J gene is TRBJ2-1, the V gene TRBV9, with no clear D. The CDR3 extends over 18 amino acids. Germline CDR1 is SGDLS and CDR2 is YYNGEE. V lost 4 bases and J lost 5, with 25 bases in between.

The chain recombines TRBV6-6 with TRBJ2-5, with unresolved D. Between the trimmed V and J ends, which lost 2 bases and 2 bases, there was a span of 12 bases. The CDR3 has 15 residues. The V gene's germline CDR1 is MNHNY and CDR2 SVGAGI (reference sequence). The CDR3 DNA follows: TGTGCCAGCAGTTACCCTTTTGAACAGCAAGAGACCCAGTACTTC. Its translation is CASSYPFEQQETQYF.

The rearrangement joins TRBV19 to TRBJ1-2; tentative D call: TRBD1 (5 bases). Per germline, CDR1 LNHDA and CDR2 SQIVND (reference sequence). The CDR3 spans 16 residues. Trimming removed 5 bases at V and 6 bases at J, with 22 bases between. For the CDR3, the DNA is TGTGCCAGTAGTTACTGGACATTTGAGAGACCGAATGGCTACACCTTC. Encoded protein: CASSYWTFERPNGYTF.

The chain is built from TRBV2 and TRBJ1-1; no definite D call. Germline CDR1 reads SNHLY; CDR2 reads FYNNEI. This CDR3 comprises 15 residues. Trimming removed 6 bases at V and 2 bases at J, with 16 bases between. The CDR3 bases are TGTGCCAGCAGGGGGTGGGAGGCCGGAAACACTGAAGCTTTCTTT. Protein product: CASRGWEAGNTEAFF. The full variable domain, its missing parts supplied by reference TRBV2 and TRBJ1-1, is EPEVTQTPSHQVTQMGQEVILRCVPISNHLYFYWYRQILGQKVEFLVSFYNNEISEKSEIFDDQFSVERPDGSNFTLKIRSTKLEDSAMYFCASRGWEAGNTEAFFGQGTRLTVV.

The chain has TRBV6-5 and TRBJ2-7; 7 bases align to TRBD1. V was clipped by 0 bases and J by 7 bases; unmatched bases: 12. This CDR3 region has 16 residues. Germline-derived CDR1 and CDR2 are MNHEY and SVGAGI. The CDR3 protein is CASSYSLSTGAGEQYF. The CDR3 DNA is TGTGCCAGCAGTTACTCGCTCAGCACAGGGGCGGGTGAGCAGTACTTC.

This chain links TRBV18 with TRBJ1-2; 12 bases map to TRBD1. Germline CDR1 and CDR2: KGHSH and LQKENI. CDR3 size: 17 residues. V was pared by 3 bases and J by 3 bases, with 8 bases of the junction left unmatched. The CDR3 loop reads CASSPGTGGGGDYGYTF. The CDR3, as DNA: TGTGCCAGCTCACCCGGGACAGGGGGCGGTGGAGACTATGGCTACACCTTC.

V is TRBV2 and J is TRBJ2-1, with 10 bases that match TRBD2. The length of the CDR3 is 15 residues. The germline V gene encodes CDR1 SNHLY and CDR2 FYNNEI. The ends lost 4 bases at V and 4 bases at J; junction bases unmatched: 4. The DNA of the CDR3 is TGTGCCAGCAGTGCAGGGACTAGCGTATACAATGAGCAGTTCTTC. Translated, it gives CASSAGTSVYNEQFF.

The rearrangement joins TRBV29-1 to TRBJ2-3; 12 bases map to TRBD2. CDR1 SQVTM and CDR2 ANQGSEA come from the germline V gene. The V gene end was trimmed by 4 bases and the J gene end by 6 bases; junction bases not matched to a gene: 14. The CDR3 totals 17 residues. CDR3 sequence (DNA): TGCAGCGTTGCCGGACTAGCGGGGCTGTCCAGGGGGGATACGCAGTATTTT. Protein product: CSVAGLAGLSRGDTQYF.

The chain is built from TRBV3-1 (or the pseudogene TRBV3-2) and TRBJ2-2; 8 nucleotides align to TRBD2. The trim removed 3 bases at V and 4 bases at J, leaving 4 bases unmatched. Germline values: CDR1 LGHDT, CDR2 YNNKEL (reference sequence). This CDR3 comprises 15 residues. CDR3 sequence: CASSHYGGGTGELFF. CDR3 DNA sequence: TGTGCCAGCAGCCATTACGGGGGGGGCACCGGGGAGCTGTTTTTT.

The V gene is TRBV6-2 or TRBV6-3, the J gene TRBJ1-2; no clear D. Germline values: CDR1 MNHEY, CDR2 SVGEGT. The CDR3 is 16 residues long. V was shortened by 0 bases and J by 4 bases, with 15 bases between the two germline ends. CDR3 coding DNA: TGTGCCAGCAGTTACTCTGACTTGCGGGCAGGCTATGGCTACACCTTC. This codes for CASSYSDLRAGYGYTF.

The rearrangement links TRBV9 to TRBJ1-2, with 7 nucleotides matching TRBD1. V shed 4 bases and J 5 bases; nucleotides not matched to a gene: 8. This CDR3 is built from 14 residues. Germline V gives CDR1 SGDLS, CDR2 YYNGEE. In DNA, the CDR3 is TGTGCCAGCAGCCGACATGGGACAGCTTATGGCTACACCTTC. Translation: CASSRHGTAYGYTF.

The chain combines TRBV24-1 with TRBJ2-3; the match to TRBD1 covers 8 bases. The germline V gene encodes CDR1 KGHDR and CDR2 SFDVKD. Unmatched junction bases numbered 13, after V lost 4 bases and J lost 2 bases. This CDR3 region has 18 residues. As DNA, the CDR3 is TGTGCCACCAGTGACCTAGACAGGGGAGTAGCCAACACAGATACGCAGTATTTT. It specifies CATSDLDRGVANTDTQYF.

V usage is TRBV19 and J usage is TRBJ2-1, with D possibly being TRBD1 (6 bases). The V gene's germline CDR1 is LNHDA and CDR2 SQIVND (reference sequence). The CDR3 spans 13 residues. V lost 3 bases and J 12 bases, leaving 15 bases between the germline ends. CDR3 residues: CASSIMGARRQFF. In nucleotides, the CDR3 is TGTGCCAGTAGTATTATGGGGGCGCGACGGCAGTTCTTC.